This TCR beta chain was sequenced during a study of blood T cell repertoires in COVID-19. Whole-study context: The cDNA or gDNA used as material had been derived from T cells, B-cell-depleted T cells, or PBMCs.

Using immunoSEQ multiplex PCR, the repertoire was profiled, and TCRdb retains in-frame clones only, with some absent. The table lists some 70,000 clones, approximately 80% of them singletons. Germline V gene lookup returns CDR1 SGHRS and CDR2 YFSETQ. The CDR3 runs 15 residues. J was trimmed by 5 bases and V by 5 bases; bases with no gene match: 13. This TCR derives from a man at least 80 years old with acute or convalescent COVID-19. Sequencing used peripheral blood. The chain combines TRBV5-1 with TRBJ2-7; 7 bases are shared with TRBD2. The CDR3 spells CASSPTSDSSHEQYF. The CDR3 DNA is TGCGCCAGCAGTCCTACTAGCGACAGTTCCCACGAGCAGTACTTC.